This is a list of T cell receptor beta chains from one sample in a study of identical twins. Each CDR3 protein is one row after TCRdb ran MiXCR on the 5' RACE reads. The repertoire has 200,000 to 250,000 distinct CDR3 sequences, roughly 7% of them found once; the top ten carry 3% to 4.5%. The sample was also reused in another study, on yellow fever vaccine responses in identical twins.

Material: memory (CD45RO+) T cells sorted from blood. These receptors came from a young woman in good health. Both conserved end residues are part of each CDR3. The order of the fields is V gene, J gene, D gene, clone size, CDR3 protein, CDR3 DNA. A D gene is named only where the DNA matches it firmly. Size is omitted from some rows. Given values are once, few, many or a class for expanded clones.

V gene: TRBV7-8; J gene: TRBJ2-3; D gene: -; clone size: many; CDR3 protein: CASSPPSGKADTQYF; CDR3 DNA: TGTGCCAGCAGCCCCCCAAGCGGCAAGGCTGATACGCAGTATTTT
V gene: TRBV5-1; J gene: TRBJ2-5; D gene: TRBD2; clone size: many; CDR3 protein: CASSPGLAGGGYQETQYF; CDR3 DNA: TGCGCCAGCAGCCCCGGACTAGCGGGAGGAGGGTACCAAGAGACCCAGTACTTC
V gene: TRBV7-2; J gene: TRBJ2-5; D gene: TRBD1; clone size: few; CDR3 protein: CASSRGQRETQYF; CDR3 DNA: TGTGCCAGCAGCCGGGGACAGAGAGAGACCCAGTACTTC
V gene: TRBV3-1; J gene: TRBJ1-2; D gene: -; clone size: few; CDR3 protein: CASSRLTGSDGYTF; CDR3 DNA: TGTGCCAGCAGCAGATTAACAGGATCCGATGGCTACACCTTC
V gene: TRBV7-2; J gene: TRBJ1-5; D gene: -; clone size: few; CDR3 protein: CASSPRTGLGQPQHF; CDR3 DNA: TGTGCCAGCAGCCCGAGAACAGGGCTCGGTCAGCCCCAGCATTTT
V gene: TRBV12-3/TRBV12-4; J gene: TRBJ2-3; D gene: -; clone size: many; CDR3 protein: CASRSRTGSSDTQYF; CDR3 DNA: TGTGCCAGCAGGTCAAGGACTGGGAGCTCAGATACGCAGTATTTT
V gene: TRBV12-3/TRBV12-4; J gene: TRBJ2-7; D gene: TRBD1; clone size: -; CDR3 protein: CASTIGGTGGYEQYF; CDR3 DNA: TGTGCCAGCACCATAGGGGGGACAGGGGGCTACGAGCAGTACTTC
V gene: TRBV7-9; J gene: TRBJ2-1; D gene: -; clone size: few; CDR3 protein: CASGPGGSRVAYNEQFF; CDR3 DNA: TGTGCCAGCGGCCCTGGCGGGTCTCGCGTTGCGTACAATGAGCAGTTCTTC
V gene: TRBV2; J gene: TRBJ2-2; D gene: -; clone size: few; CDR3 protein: CASSQTPPGELFF; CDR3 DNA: TGTGCCAGCAGCCAGACCCCCCCGGGGGAGCTGTTTTTT
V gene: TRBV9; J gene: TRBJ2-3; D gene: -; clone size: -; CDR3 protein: CASSVASLPTDTQYF; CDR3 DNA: TGTGCCAGCAGCGTAGCGAGCCTCCCGACAGATACGCAGTATTTT
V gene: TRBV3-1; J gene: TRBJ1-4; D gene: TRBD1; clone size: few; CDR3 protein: CASSRTGSDEKLFF; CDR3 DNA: TGTGCCAGCAGCCGGACAGGGAGTGATGAAAAACTGTTTTTT
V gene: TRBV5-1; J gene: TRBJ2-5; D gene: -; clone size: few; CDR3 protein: CASKVMGTPSETQYF; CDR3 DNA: TGCGCCAGCAAAGTCATGGGTACCCCATCGGAGACCCAGTACTTC
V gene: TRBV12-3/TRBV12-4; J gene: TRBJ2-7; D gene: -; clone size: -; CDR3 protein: CASSLSLGRVEQYF; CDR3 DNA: TGTGCCAGCAGTTTATCTCTTGGACGGGTGGAGCAGTACTTC
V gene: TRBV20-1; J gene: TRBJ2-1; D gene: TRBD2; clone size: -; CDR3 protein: CCARPTSGRAFEQFF; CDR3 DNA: TGCTGTGCTCGACCGACTAGCGGGAGGGCTTTTGAGCAGTTCTTC
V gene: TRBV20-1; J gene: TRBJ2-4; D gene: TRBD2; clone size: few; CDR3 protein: CSAEFSGRASKNIQYF; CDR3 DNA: TGCAGTGCGGAATTTAGCGGGAGGGCCTCTAAAAACATTCAGTACTTC
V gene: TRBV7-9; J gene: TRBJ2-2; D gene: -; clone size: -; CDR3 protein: CASSLAKSPRRELFF; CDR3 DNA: TGTGCCAGCAGCTTAGCCAAGTCACCACGAAGGGAGCTGTTTTTT
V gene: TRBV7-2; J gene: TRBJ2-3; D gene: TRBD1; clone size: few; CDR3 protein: CASSVQGTRDTQYF; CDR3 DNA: TGTGCCAGCAGCGTACAGGGGACGAGAGATACGCAGTATTTT
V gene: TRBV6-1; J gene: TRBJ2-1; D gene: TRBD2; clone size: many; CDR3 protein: CASSELAGGPSEQFF; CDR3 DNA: TGTGCCAGCAGTGAATTAGCGGGAGGGCCTAGTGAGCAGTTCTTC
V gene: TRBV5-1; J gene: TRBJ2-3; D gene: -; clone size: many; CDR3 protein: CASSLEDPNTDTQYF; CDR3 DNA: TGCGCCAGCAGCTTAGAGGACCCCAACACAGATACGCAGTATTTT
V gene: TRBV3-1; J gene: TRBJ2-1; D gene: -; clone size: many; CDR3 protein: CASSQVTSRNEQFF; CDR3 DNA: TGTGCCAGCAGCCAAGTCACTAGCCGGAATGAGCAGTTCTTC
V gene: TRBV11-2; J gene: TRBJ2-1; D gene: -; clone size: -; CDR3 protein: CASSLESGVNKYNEQFF; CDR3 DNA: TGTGCCAGCAGCTTAGAATCCGGGGTCAACAAATACAATGAGCAGTTCTTC
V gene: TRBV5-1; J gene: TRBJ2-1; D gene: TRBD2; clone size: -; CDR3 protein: CASSLGLAGGDEQFF; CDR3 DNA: TGCGCCAGCAGCTTGGGGCTAGCGGGAGGGGATGAGCAGTTCTTC
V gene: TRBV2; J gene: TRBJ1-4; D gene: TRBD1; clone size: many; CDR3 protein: CASSDLTGGDEKLFF; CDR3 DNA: TGTGCCAGCAGTGACCTGACAGGGGGGGATGAAAAACTGTTTTTT
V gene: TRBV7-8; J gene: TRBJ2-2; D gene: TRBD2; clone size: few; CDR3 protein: CASSPGTSPGELFF; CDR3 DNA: TGTGCCAGCAGCCCGGGGACTAGTCCCGGGGAGCTGTTTTTT
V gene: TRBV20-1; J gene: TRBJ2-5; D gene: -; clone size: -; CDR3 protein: CSALPAVRLGKETQYF; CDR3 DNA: TGCAGTGCTCTACCTGCTGTAAGGCTAGGAAAAGAGACCCAGTACTTC
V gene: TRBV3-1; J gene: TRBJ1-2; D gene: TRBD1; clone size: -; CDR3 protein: CASSHRGHHYGYTF; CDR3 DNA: TGTGCCAGCAGCCACAGGGGGCATCACTATGGCTACACCTTC
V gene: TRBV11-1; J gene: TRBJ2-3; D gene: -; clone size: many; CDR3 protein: CASSTRRTARTSTDTQYF; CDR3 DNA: TGTGCCAGCAGCACCCGTCGGACAGCCCGCACCAGCACAGATACGCAGTATTTT
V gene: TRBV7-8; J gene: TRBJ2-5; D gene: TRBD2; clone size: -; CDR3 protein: CASSFGRGGPQETQYF; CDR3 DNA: TGTGCCAGCAGCTTTGGGCGGGGGGGTCCCCAAGAGACCCAGTACTTC
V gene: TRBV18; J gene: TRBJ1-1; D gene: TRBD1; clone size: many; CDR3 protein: CASSTTGTGGLNTEAFF; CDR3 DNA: TGTGCCAGCTCAACCACCGGGACAGGGGGCTTGAACACTGAAGCTTTCTTT
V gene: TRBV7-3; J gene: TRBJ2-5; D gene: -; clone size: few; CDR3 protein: CASSPFSGQETQYF; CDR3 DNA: TGTGCCAGCAGCCCTTTCAGCGGACAAGAGACCCAGTACTTC
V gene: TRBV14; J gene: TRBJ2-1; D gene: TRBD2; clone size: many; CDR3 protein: CASTIRGYSGSLNEQFF; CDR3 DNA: TGTGCCAGCACCATCCGAGGCTATAGCGGGAGTTTGAATGAGCAGTTCTTC
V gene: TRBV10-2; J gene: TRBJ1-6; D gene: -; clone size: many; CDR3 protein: CASSPSRNSPLHF; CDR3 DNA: TGCGCCAGCAGTCCGTCGCGTAATTCACCCCTCCACTTT
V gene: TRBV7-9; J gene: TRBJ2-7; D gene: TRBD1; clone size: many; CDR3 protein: CASSLEGGHYEQYF; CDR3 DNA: TGTGCCAGCAGCTTAGAAGGGGGCCACTACGAGCAGTACTTC
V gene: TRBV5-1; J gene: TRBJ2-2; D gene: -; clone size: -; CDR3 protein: CASSLLGTVATGELFF; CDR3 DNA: TGCGCCAGCAGCTTACTCGGGACTGTCGCGACCGGGGAGCTGTTTTTT
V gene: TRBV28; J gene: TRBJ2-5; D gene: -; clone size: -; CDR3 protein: CASSSTLNRKQETQYF; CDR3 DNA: TGTGCCAGCAGTTCCACCCTAAACAGAAAACAAGAGACCCAGTACTTC